This TCR beta chain is drawn from a study of monozygotic twins with inflammatory bowel disease. Notes on the study in general: Concordance status among twins (concordant versus discordant) showed no link to repertoire similarity, possibly from limited power.

Each UMI harboured a 6-nucleotide sample barcode and was appended via template switching. After re-calling the 5' RACE reads, TCRdb lists one entry per CDR3 protein, DNA absent. The sample has roughly 100,000 distinct CDR3 sequences, and its top ten clones hold 1.9%. About this clonotype itself: Antigen unknown.

This CDR3 has 15 amino acids. Germline V gene sequence: CDR1 DFQATT, CDR2 SNEGSKA (reference sequence). The sequencing sample was made of blood. This chain uses TRBV20-1 with TRBJ2-3; TCRdb's D call, TRBD1, is unchecked because there is no DNA. The sequence derives from a human donor with ulcerative colitis or Crohn's disease, or a healthy co-twin of an affected twin (not recorded which). CDR3 in amino acids: CSARDHRLGTDTQYF.